By sample fraction, the clone carrying this T cell receptor beta chain is medium-sized. This beta chain is an unintended read in a library built for alpha chains; its size means little. Time point defined: sample taken at primary tumor resection. The input material, whole RNA from tumor, nontumor lung or frozen PBMC, was sequenced unsorted. TCRdb reprocessed the 5' RACE reads via MiXCR and lists one record per CDR3 protein. Of a few thousand distinct CDR3 sequences listed, about 17% are singletons. These data belong to a study of spatial heterogeneity in lung cancer. The wider study: Beta-chain sequences were consistently detected more often than alpha-chain sequences.

V was pared by 3 bases and J by 10 bases, with 14 bases between. The CDR3 consists of 13 residues. From germline, CDR1 is SNHLY and CDR2 FYNNEI. This chain connects TRBV2 to TRBJ2-3; tentative D call: TRBD2 (6 bases). The TCR comes from a male donor with early-stage non-small cell lung cancer. The sequenced sample was normal lung tissue next to the tumor, obtained at surgery. The CDR3 protein is CASSEITGDAQYF. The CDR3 DNA follows: TGTGCCAGCAGTGAGATCACGGGGGATGCGCAGTATTTT.